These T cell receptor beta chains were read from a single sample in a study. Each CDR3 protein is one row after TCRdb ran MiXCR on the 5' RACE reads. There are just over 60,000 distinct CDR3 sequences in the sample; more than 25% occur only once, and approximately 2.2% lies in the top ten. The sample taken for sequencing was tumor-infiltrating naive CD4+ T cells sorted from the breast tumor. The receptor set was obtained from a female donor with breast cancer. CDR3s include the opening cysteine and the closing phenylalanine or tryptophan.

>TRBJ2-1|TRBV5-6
CAGSPVAPTYNEQFF
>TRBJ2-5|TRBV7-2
CASSAHHQETQYF
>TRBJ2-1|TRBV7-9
CASSGAGKNTEQFF
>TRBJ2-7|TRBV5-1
CASSDALGYEQYF
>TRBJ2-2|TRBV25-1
CASSDIEGGSGELFF
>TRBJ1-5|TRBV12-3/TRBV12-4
CASSPTGSGQPQHF
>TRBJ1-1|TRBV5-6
CASSALLGTEAFF
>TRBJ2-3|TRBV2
CASDYAGFDTQYF
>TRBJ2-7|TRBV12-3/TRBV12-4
CASSLLGPSTQYF
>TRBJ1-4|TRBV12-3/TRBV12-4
CASRVRETGEKLFF
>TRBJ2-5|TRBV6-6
CASSYEGGEDQETQYF
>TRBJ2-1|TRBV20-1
CSARGVGVSYNEQFF
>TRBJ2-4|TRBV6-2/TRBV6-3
CASSYPGQGRENIQYF
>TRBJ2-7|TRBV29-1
CSLKTGPYEQYF
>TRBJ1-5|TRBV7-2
CASSPGTGDQPQHF
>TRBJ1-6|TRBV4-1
CASSRYPEDNSPLHF
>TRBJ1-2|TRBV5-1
CASSPGQYGYTF
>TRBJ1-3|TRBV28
CASSPPSRDGNTIYF
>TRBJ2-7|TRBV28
CASSPDSGRRQYF
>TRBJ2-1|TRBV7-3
CASQRESAYNEQFF
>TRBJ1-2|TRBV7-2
CASSLAHVRDRVVYGYTF
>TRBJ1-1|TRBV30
CAWSPRVPTEAFF
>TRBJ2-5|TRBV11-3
CASSSGGKQETQYF
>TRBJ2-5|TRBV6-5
CASKGAGNQETRYF
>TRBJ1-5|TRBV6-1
CASSPTGGDQPQHF
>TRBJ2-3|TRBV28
CASSFGGTPDTQYF
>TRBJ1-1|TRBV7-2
CASSLKSLFARSNTEAFF
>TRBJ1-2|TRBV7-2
CASSLGQGRGYTF
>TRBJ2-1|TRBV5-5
CASTFLSEQFF
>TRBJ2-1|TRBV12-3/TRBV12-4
CASSDPGQGSSREQFF
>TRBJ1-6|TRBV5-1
CASRGDSKLSPLHF
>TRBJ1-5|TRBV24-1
CATSDLQGGPQHF
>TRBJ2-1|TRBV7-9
CASSLPGQPYNEQFF
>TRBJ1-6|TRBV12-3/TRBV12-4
CASREMYNSPLHF
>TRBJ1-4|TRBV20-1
CSARDQGPGEKLFF
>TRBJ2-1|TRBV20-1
CSVKGGNPYNEQFF
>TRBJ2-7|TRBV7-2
CASSGTSGRSYEQYF
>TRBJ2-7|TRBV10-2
CASSVDRQGSYEQYF
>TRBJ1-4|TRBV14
CASTKWAATNEKLFF
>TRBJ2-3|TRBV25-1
CASSRTEATDTQYF
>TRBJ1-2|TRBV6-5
CASSSSRGYTF
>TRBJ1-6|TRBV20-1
CSARGLQGARSPLHF
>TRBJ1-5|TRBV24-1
CATSDPGIGDQPQHF
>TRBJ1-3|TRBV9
CANSQLDGVSGNTIYF